Only a few counts were recorded for the clone carrying this T cell receptor (beta chain). Its matching antigen is unknown. V shed 5 bases and J 2 bases; nucleotides not matched to a gene: 11. The length of the CDR3 is 16 residues. The V gene's germline CDR1 is SEHNR and CDR2 FQNEAQ (reference sequence). This sample stems from a study of cytomegalovirus exposure and HLA in healthy donors. Study information: Across some 400 genotyped donors, about 86% landed in the Caucasian-associated ancestry cluster. Study results and caveats: Reports credit the classifier with highly specific, highly sensitive diagnosis of cytomegalovirus status.

PCR amplification relied on 60 Vbeta primers (plus 13 Jbeta primers). Assay: immunoSEQ multiplex PCR; the TCRdb copy retains only in-frame clones and omits some. The table has approximately 140,000 clones, around three quarters seen once. This rearrangement joins TRBV7-9 to TRBJ1-2, with 7 bases aligning to TRBD1. The sequence derives from a man between 40 and 49 years old in good health and CMV-seropositive. The specimen sequenced was PBMCs. In DNA form, the CDR3 reads TGTGCCAGCAGCCGACAGGGTATGATGGCAAACTATGGCTACACCTTC. Translating it yields CASSRQGMMANYGYTF. Full variable domain (outside the CDR3, taken from reference TRBV7-9 and TRBJ1-2): DTGVSQNPRHKITKRGQNVTFRCDPISEHNRLYWYRQTLGQGPEFLTYFQNEAQLEKSRLLSDRFSAERPKGSFSTLEIQRTEQGDSAMYLCASSRQGMMANYGYTFGSGTRLTVV.